The TCR beta chain described here comes from a study of blood T cells in healthy people across ages. Broader study findings: Percentage of naive T cells showed a strong correlation with TCR beta diversity.

About this clonotype: Antigen specificity is unknown.

It was with a sample-barcoded 5' primer and a J-beta primer mix that a second PCR of about 6 to 12 cycles was run. Via MiXCR, TCRdb re-called the 5' RACE reads, giving one row per CDR3 protein. The sample carries about 800,000 distinct CDR3 sequences, more than 20% recorded once. This CDR3 contains 14 residues. J was trimmed by 5 bases and V by 4 bases; bases with no gene match: 6. CDR1 and CDR2 from the germline V gene are MNHNY and SVGAGI (reference sequence). These data are also associated with another study on T cells of mothers and their children. From that paper: The donors comprised about 6 children and their three healthy Caucasian mothers.

The gene calls are TRBV6-6 and TRBJ1-2, with 8 nucleotides matching TRBD1. The specimen was blood. This TCR came from a boy aged 5 to 17 in good health. The CDR3 reads CASSSQGAGYGYTF. The CDR3 DNA reads as TGTGCCAGCAGTTCGCAGGGGGCGGGGTATGGCTACACCTTC.